This T cell receptor beta chain was sequenced in a study of blood T cell repertoires in COVID-19. Study overall: PBMCs, B-cell-depleted T cells, or T cells were the source of the cDNA or gDNA that made up the material.

As handled by the study authors: Amplification with reference gene primers provided the estimates of nucleated cell counts. Method: immunoSEQ multiplex PCR; TCRdb's copy keeps in-frame clones and lacks some. Clone size and V and J calls were adopted from that table, with D and trimming inferred from the DNA. Of 200,000 to 250,000 clones in the sample, about 82% were seen once. CDR3 size: 16 residues. Deletions cut 1 base from V and 2 bases from J, with 14 bases between. Germline V gene sequence: CDR1 SEHNR, CDR2 FQNEAQ (reference sequence). The gene calls are TRBV7-9 and TRBJ1-1, with D possibly matching TRBD1 (5 bases). The source of this sequence is a woman between 50 and 59 years old who had recovered from COVID-19. The sequencing sample was made of PBMCs or T cells enriched from blood (not recorded which). CDR3 amino acids: CASSLVTTAKNTEAFF. As DNA, the CDR3 is TGTGCCAGCAGCTTAGTAACGACAGCTAAAAACACTGAAGCTTTCTTT.